Reported below is one TCR beta chain. What this receptor recognizes is not known. Base qualities are missing; no much larger clone stands one base away. Library preparation used the immunoSEQ multiplex PCR assay. For the multiplex PCR, a mixture combining 60 forward primers for TCR Vbeta segments and 13 reverse primers for TCR Jbeta segments was used. The CDR3 region of rearranged TCR beta genes was amplified from genomic DNA by a multiplex PCR assay. The amplified TCR beta libraries were sequenced on the Illumina HiSeq System as 87-base-pair reads. Per the source publication's procedure: A later analysis tallied roughly 76 million unique TCR beta chains across the 640 or so repertoires, and some 10 million of those chains were shared by two or more donors. Raw reads were error-corrected and collapsed into unique sequences by a nearest-neighbor algorithm in which closely related sequences were merged to remove PCR and sequencing errors. Alignment of CDR3 sequences to IMGT reference sequences was used to assign V, D and J gene segments. For a sequence to be retained, at least a six-nucleotide match to both a V gene segment and a J gene segment was required. Rearrangements were called productive when the CDR3 lacked stop codons and stayed in frame with V and J; all others were non-productive. Following IMGT convention, CDR3 was defined as the stretch from the second conserved V-encoded cysteine up to the conserved J-encoded phenylalanine. The earlier analysis of 550 to 650 of the donors excluded any sequence lacking an unambiguous match to a single V gene segment. In an earlier analysis of more than 500 of the donors, a V segment was called functional when productive rearrangements were above 56.7%, and segregating when the standard deviation between donors exceeded 5%. A statistical classification framework was developed to diagnose cytomegalovirus status using the catalog of TCR beta chain sequences. In a later analysis, TCR nucleotide sequences were compared against IMGT/GENE-DB human TR gene sequences so that V and J genes could be assigned. In a later analysis, CDR3 sequences and most-parsimonious VDJ recombination scenarios were assigned using the TCRdist pipeline. In a later analysis, each TCR beta chain was defined by its CDR3 amino acid sequence together with its V-gene family, and reads without a unique V-gene family were excluded. In a later analysis, around 600 highly shared, low-generation-probability nucleotide sequences were removed to address suspected cross-contamination and a sequencing artifact. In a later analysis, a clonal expansion index for each public chain was calculated from normalized within-repertoire ranks of inferred template counts. A later analysis computed generation probabilities with a VDJ recombination model fitted to out-of-frame rearrangements, and checked the results against IGoR. In a later analysis, hypergeometric tests were used to score TCR-TCR, TCR-HLA and TCR-CMV co-occurrence, with a repertoire-size bias correction applied to TCR pairs. In a later analysis, false discovery rates were estimated by permuting HLA or CMV assignments 20 times. In a later analysis, co-occurring TCRs were grouped using DBSCAN, with TCRdist sequence similarity added in when clustering inside HLA-allele-positive subsets. Co-occurrence clustering excluded repertoires with fewer than 30,000 or more than 120,000 public chains, plus five with anomalous nucleotide sharing. TCRdb holds this immuneACCESS table with in-frame rearrangements only. Some clones are missing; in checked studies, unresolved V genes explain under half, and the rest has no known cause. Clone size and V and J calls were adopted from that table, with D and trimming inferred from the DNA. The sample data list 100,000 or so clones, and around 86% of these were observed just once. The ten largest make up approximately 7.2% of the sample.

The sample belongs to a study of cytomegalovirus exposure and HLA in healthy donors (dated by TCRdb to about 2017). Background on the whole study: According to an earlier analysis of 587 of the donors, 150 million to 200 million T cells yielded over 90 million unique TCR beta sequences and around 300 Gb of sequence data. Every repertoire in the discovery cohort had been generated on one and the same sequencing platform. Genome-wide SNP genotypes for about 55% of the 666 donors were used in a later genetic analysis, which treated that subset as a discovery cohort. Rather than using new phenotypic data, the later analysis identified candidate immune exposures from TCR beta sequences and from how often those sequences occurred across donors. In an earlier analysis of several hundred of the donors, high-throughput TCR beta sequencing was used to judge whether each TCR beta V gene segment behaved as functional or pseudogenic. Among some 410 genotyped donors of the cohort, an average of about 240,000 unique TCR beta nucleotide sequences were sequenced per donor, about a sixth of them non-productive. The genetic ancestry cluster associated with self-reported Caucasian donors included about four fifths of the roughly 410 genotyped donors. The aim of the study was to test whether cataloging public T cell receptors could identify signatures of past pathogen exposure. To study patterns of TCR occurrence, a later analysis re-analyzed previously published TCR beta repertoires from more than 550 donors and added high-resolution HLA genotyping. Typing coverage varied by locus: 629-630 donors for A, B, C, DRB1 and DQB1; more than 500 for DQA1; around 570 for DPA1; more than 450 for DPB1. The T cell repertoires of 700 or so subjects were profiled by immunosequencing and related to cytomegalovirus serostatus. Alongside the repertoire data, information on donor age, sex, ethnicity and CMV serostatus was compiled. To predict cytomegalovirus infection status, the study combined high-throughput TCR immunosequencing, statistical association of individual TCRs with disease status, and machine learning. About 330 gigabases of sequencing data and about 92 million unique TCR sequences made up an early release that covered several hundred HLA-typed donors. A handful of DR-DQ haplotypes were treated as single units for association and clustering because of strong linkage in the cohort. Both class I and class II loci were covered by HLA typing, at four-digit resolution. A separate validation cohort of about 110 different subjects was used in addition to the roughly 720-subject first cohort. The paper as a whole reports these results and caveats: Some IMGT-functional V segments, including TRBV6-2 and TRBV6-3, could not be told apart with the 87-base-pair reads, so those segments were excluded. A cluster of highly shared sequence variants was judged likely to represent a technical artifact of the sequencing pipeline. A later analysis found that HLA-associated TCR beta chains were more clonally expanded and had lower generation probabilities than equally common non-associated chains. Most CMV-associated TCR beta chains appeared to be HLA-restricted in a later analysis, and the HLA associations seemed to be driven largely by CMV exposure. The earlier analysis of some 560 of the donors excluded seventeen rarely observed V segments, including chromosome 9 orphons, because counts were too low. A later analysis found that TCR association rates varied across HLA loci, with DRB1 alleles showing the most associated TCRs and HLA-C alleles the fewest. V-gene and J-gene trimming of TCR beta chains was associated with a missense DCLRE1C variant in a later genetic analysis, and the association was replicated in an independent cohort. HLA typing was unavailable for some donors at each locus, so association tests used only the typed subset. The only immune exposure information available for the cohort was CMV serostatus. When HLA alleles, especially DR and DQ, strongly co-occurred, TCR associations were difficult to assign to individual alleles. In an earlier analysis of roughly 500 of the donors, most TCR beta V segments appeared in productive rearrangements about 87% or about 30% of the time, broadly matching IMGT annotations. A later analysis reported that several top co-occurrence clusters appeared linked to parvovirus B19, influenza, CMV and Epstein-Barr virus. Most TCR sequences were observed very rarely across donors, whereas some public TCRs were present in many individuals. According to the authors, the approach could potentially be generalized to other disease states and immunological phenotypes. The classifier was reported to diagnose cytomegalovirus status with high specificity and sensitivity in both the original cohort and the validation cohort. A total of fewer than 200 TCR beta chains were listed by the study as associated with cytomegalovirus. A further reported finding was that TCR beta sequences accurately predicted the HLA-A and HLA-B alleles for most subjects in the first cohort. Roughly uniform sequencing depth across donors was assumed in presence/absence analyses, although this assumption may not hold. Linkage disequilibrium might explain the correlated functional status among segregating V segments, but an unknown experimental factor could not be ruled out. Specific HLA alleles were associated with 15,000 to 20,000 TCR beta sequences at a false discovery rate of 0.05 in a later analysis. A few of the identified cytomegalovirus-associated TCR beta chains were confirmed in vitro to be specific for cytomegalovirus antigens. In a later genetic analysis, fewer N-insertions in productive TCRs were reported among donors in an Asian-associated ancestry cluster than the 666-donor mean. In this cohort, only TCR beta chains were sequenced, and detectable features were limited by the absence of alpha or paired-chain data.

From the cysteine up to the phenylalanine, the CDR3 has a length of 12 residues. The only DNA kept is the CDR3, 36 bases in frame from the first base. Trimming takes 3 bases from V and 3 bases from J, and the germline ends sit 5 bases apart. CDR1 and CDR2, looked up from the germline V gene, are MDHEN and SYDVKM. The cohort comprised 670 or so healthy bone marrow donors. At the time of sampling, every cohort member was nominally healthy, though immune exposures that went unrecorded were likely present. The donor was CMV seropositive and was included in the group of almost 300 seropositive cohort members. Each donor provided a peripheral blood sample, and peripheral blood mononuclear cells were used for TCR beta sequencing. Genomic DNA was extracted from the blood cell samples with the Qiagen DNeasy Blood Extraction Kit.

This chain joins TRBV28 to TRBJ1-1, with the D gene uncertain. The sample consisted of PBMCs. This sequence originates from a man younger than 40 in good health and CMV-seropositive. This receptor has the CDR3 CASSFRDTEAFF. The sequence in DNA is TGTGCCAGCAGTTTCCGGGACACTGAAGCTTTCTTT.